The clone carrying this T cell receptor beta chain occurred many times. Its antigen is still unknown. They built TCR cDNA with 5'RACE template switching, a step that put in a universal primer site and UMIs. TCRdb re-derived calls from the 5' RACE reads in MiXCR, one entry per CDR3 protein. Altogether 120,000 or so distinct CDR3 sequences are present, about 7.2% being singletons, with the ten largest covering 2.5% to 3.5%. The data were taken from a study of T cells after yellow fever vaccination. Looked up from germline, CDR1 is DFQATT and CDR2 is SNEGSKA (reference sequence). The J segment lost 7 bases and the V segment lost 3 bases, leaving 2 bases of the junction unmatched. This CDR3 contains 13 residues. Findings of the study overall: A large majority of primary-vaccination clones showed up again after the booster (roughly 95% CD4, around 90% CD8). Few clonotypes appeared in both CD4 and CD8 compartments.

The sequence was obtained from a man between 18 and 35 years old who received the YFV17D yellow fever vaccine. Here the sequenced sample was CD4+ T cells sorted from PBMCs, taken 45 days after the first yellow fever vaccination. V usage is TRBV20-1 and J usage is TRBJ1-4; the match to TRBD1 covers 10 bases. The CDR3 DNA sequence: TGCAGTGCTAGCCGACAGGGGGCTGAAAAACTGTTTTTT. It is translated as CSASRQGAEKLFF.